This TCR beta chain was retrieved from a study of cytomegalovirus exposure and HLA in healthy donors. Study findings and constraints: Earlier analysis looked at TCR beta V segments, and most were productive about 90% or about 30% of the time.

The PCR was carried out with 60 Vbeta primers and 13 Jbeta primers. Assay used: immunoSEQ multiplex PCR; TCRdb lists only in-frame clones, some missing. Among 200,000 to 250,000 clones listed, around 64% were seen once. Donors had nominal health at sampling but likely had unrecorded immune exposures. About this clone: Its antigen is still unknown.

Input material: PBMCs. This clonotype was sampled from a man in his forties in good health and CMV-seropositive.

The CDR3 DNA follows: TGTGCCAGCAGCCAAGAATACGGCTCCTACGAGCAGTACTTC. This translates into CASSQEYGSYEQYF. V gene TRBV14 combines with J gene TRBJ2-7; no clear D gene. Germline V gene lookup returns CDR1 SGHDN and CDR2 FVKESK. V lost 0 bases to trimming and J lost 0 bases, with 6 bases between them. The CDR3 runs 14 residues.